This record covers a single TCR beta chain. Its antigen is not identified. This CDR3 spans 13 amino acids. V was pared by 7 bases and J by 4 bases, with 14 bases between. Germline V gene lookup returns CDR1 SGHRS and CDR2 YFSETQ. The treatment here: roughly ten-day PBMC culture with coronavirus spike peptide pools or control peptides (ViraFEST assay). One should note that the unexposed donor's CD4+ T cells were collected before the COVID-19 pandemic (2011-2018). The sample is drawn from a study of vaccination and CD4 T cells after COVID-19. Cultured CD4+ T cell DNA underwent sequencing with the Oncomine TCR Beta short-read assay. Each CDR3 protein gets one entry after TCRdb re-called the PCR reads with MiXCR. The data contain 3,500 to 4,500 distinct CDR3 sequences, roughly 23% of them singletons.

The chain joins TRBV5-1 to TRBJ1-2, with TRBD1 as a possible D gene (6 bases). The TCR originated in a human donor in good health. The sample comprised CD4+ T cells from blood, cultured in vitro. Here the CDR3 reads CASRDTERYGYTF. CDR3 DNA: TGCGCCAGCCGGGACACCGAACGCTATGGCTACACCTTC.